The present T cell receptor beta chain was sequenced within a study of PD-L1 blockade in urothelial cancer. This clone occurred once. CDR3 length equals 18 residues. Germline lookup yields CDR1 SGHAT and CDR2 FQNNGV. The trim removed 4 bases at V and 1 base at J, leaving 8 bases unmatched. Produced via immunoSEQ multiplex PCR; TCRdb's table is partial and in-frame only. Of roughly 56,000 clones detected, over 75% appear once; the ten largest clones hold roughly 4%. The sequences come from PBMCs, collected around atezolizumab (anti-PD-L1) treatment. V usage is TRBV11-2 and J usage is TRBJ2-1; 12 bases fit TRBD2. The TCR was taken from an older man with urothelial cancer. The CDR3 bases are TGTGCCAGCAGCTCGGGACTAGCGGGCAGCCGATCCTACAATGAGCAGTTCTTC. Encoded protein: CASSSGLAGSRSYNEQFF.